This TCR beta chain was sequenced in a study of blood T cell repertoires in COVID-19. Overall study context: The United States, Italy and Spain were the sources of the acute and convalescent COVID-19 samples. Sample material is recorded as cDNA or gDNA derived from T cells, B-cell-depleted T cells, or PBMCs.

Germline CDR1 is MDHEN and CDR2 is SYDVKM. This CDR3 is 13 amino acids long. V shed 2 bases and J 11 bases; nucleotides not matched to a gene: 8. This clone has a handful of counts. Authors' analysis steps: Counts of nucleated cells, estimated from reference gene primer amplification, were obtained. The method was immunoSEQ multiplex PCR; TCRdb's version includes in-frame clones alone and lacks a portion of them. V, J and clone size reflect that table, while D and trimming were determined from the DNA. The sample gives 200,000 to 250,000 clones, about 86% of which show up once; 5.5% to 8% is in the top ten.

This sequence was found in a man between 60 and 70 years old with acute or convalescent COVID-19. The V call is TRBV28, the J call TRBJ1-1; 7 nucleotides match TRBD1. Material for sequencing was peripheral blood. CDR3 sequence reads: CASSLRGQYAAFF. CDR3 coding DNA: TGTGCCAGCAGTTTAAGGGGACAGTATGCCGCTTTCTTT.